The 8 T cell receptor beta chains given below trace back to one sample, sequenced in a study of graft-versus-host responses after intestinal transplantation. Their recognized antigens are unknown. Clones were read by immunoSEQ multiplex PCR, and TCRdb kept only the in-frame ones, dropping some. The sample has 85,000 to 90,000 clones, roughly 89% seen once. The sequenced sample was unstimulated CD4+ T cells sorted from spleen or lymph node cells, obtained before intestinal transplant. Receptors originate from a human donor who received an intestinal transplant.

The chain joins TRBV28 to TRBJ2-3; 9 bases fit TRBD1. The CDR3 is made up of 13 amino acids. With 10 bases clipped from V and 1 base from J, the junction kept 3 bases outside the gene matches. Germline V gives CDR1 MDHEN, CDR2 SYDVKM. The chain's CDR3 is CANWDRGTDTQYF. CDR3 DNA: TGTGCCAACTGGGACAGGGGCACAGATACGCAGTATTTT.

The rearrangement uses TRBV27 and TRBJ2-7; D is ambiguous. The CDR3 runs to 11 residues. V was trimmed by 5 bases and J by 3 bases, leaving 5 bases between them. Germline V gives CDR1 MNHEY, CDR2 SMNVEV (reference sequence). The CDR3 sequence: CASSDYYEQYF. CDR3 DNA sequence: TGTGCCAGCAGTGATTACTACGAGCAGTACTTC.

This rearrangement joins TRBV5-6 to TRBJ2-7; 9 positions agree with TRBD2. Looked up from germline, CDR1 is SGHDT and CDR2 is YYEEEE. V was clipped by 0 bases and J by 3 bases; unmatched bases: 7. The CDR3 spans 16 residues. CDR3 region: CASSLVGSGSRYEQYF. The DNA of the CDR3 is TGTGCCAGCAGCTTGGTGGGTAGCGGGAGTCGCTACGAGCAGTACTTC.

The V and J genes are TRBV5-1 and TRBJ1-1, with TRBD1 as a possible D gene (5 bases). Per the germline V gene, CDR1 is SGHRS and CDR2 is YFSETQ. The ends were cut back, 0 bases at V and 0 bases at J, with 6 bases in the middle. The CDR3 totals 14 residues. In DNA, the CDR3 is TGCGCCAGCAGCTTGGAACAGGTGAACACTGAAGCTTTCTTT. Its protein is CASSLEQVNTEAFF.

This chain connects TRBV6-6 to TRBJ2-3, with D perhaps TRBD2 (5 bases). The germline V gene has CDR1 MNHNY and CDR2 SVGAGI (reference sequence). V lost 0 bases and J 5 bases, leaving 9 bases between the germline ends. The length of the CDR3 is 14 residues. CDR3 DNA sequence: TGTGCCAGCAGTTACTCGTGGGAGATAGATACGCAGTATTTT. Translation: CASSYSWEIDTQYF.

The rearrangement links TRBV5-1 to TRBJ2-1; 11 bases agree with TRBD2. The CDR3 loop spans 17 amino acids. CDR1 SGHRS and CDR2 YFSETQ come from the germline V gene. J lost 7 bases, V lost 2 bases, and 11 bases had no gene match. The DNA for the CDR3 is TGCGCCAGCAGCTTCGGATTACTAGCGGGAGAGGGGAATGAGCAGTTCTTC. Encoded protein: CASSFGLLAGEGNEQFF.

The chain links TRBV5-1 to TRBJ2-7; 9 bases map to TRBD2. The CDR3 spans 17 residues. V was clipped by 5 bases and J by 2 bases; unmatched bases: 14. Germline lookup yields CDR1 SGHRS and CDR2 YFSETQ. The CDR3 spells CASSTGSRGGRAYEQYF. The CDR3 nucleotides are TGCGCCAGCAGTACGGGTAGTAGGGGCGGGAGGGCCTACGAGCAGTACTTC.

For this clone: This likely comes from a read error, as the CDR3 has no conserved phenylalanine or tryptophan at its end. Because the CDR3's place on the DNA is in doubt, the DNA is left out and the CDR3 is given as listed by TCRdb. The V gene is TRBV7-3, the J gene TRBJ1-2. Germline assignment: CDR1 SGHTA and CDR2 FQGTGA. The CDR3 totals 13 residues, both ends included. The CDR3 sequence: CASSCGRYTPSCI.